Presented here are 28 T cell receptor beta chains from one specimen sequenced in a study of regulatory T cells in long-lasting Graves disease. With iRepertoire HTBI primers and Arm-PCR of CDR3 regions, TCR beta libraries were built. TCRdb re-analysed the multiplex PCR reads in MiXCR, keeping a single row per CDR3 protein. The sample has a few hundred thousand distinct CDR3 sequences; approximately 10% are singletons. Time point here: newly diagnosed GD, antithyroid drugs for less than 3 months. RNA from PBMCs was the source of the TCR library. These records were also assigned to another study, of T cells in Graves' hyperthyroidism and ophthalmopathy.

Material: peripheral blood mononuclear cells (PBMCs), obtained at new diagnosis, from a patient treated with antithyroid drugs. These receptor sequences come from a woman younger than 30 with Graves disease.

V and J are TRBV4-1 and TRBJ1-1; D unresolved. CDR3 length: 15 amino acids. The V end was cut by 5 bases, the J end by 0 bases, with 13 bases between. The V gene's germline CDR1 is MGHRA and CDR2 YSYEKL. The CDR3 loop is CASSMTSSLNTEAFF. The CDR3 DNA reads TGCGCCAGCAGCATGACATCGAGCCTGAACACTGAAGCTTTCTTT.

This clonotype was seen many times. The genes are TRBV29-1 and TRBJ2-1; D call uncertain. V lost 8 bases to trimming and J lost 0 bases, with 8 bases between them. The CDR3 is 12 residues long. Germline values: CDR1 SQVTM, CDR2 ANQGSEA. The chain's CDR3 is CSHSSSYNEQFF. CDR3 coding DNA: TGCAGCCACTCGAGCTCCTACAATGAGCAGTTCTTC.

This chain links TRBV20-1 with TRBJ2-1; 10 bases are shared with TRBD2. Trimming took 0 bases from V and 4 from J; bases not matched to a gene: 12. The CDR3 sequence is 18 residues long. Germline lookup yields CDR1 DFQATT and CDR2 SNEGSKA (reference sequence). The CDR3 DNA sequence: TGCAGTGCTAGAGACCTCGTCGCTAGCGGGGGCCTTTACAATGAGCAGTTCTTC. Protein: CSARDLVASGGLYNEQFF.

This clonotype was counted ten times or more. The chain links TRBV7-2 to TRBJ2-3, with D maybe TRBD2 (7 bases). Trimming stripped 4 bases from V and 3 bases from J, with 20 bases between. In germline, CDR1 is SGHTA, CDR2 FQGNSA. The CDR3 has 17 amino acids. For the CDR3, the DNA is TGTGCCAGCAGCTCCAGAACGGGGGGCGGGAGAACAGATACGCAGTATTTT. Its protein product is CASSSRTGGGRTDTQYF.

This clonotype was counted between two and nine times. The CDR3 region has the DNA TGTGCCAGCAGTTTACTGGGACAGGGGCTTTCCACCAACTCTGGGGCCAACGTCCTGACTTTC. Its protein product is CASSLLGQGLSTNSGANVLTF. The V gene is TRBV12-3 or TRBV12-4, the J gene TRBJ2-6; 10 bases are shared with TRBD1. V dropped 2 bases and J dropped 0; count of bases not matched to a gene: 13. The CDR3 length is 21 residues.

This clonotype turned up a few times. This sequence joins TRBV11-1 and TRBJ2-7, with D possibly TRBD2 on 6 matching bases. The CDR3 runs 15 residues. V lost 2 bases and J 2 bases, leaving 13 bases between the germline ends. Germline V gene data show CDR1 as SGHAT and CDR2 as FQDESV (reference sequence). The CDR3 DNA reads as TGTGCCAGCAGCTTATCTGCGGGAAGGGCCTACGAGCAGTACTTC. As protein: CASSLSAGRAYEQYF.

Only a few counts were recorded for this clonotype. The chain employs TRBV28 and TRBJ2-7; D is unclear. The CDR3 loop spans 15 amino acids. CDR1 and CDR2 (germline): MDHEN, SYDVKM. Trimming stripped 0 bases from V and 2 bases from J, with 11 bases between. The CDR3 protein is CASSLWEPNTYEQYF. In DNA form, the CDR3 reads TGTGCCAGCAGTTTATGGGAGCCCAATACCTACGAGCAGTACTTC. The whole variable domain, remainder taken from reference TRBV28 and TRBJ2-7, is DVKVTQSSRYLVKRTGEKVFLECVQDMDHENMFWYRQDPGLGLRLIYFSYDVKMKEKGDIPEGYSVSREKKERFSLILESASTNQTSMYLCASSLWEPNTYEQYFGPGTRLTVT.

This clonotype was recorded many times. The chain combines TRBV5-1 with TRBJ1-1; the D gene is possibly TRBD1 (5 bases). The CDR3 has 11 residues. Germline-derived CDR1 and CDR2 are SGHRS and YFSETQ. V lost 7 bases and J 1 base, leaving 5 bases between the germline ends. CDR3 residues: CASGTNTEAFF. CDR3 nucleotides: TGCGCCAGCGGGACGAACACTGAAGCTTTCTTT.

This clonotype has a count of ten or more. The rearrangement joins TRBV27 to TRBJ2-1; 9 nucleotides line up with TRBD1. The CDR3 runs to 16 residues. V was pared by 6 bases and J by 0 bases, with 6 bases of the junction left unmatched. CDR1 MNHEY and CDR2 SMNVEV come from the germline V gene (reference sequence). The CDR3 sequence is CASRGTGLFSYNEQFF. The CDR3 DNA is TGTGCCAGCAGAGGGACAGGGCTTTTCTCCTACAATGAGCAGTTCTTC.

This clonotype came up a few times. The chain is built from TRBV27 and TRBJ1-6, with D uncertain. Deletions cut 6 bases from V and 8 bases from J, with 14 bases between. Germline V gene data show CDR1 as MNHEY and CDR2 as SMNVEV (reference sequence). The CDR3 sequence is 14 residues long. The CDR3 sequence is CASRLSEVDSPLHF. DNA for the CDR3: TGTGCCAGCAGACTTTCAGAAGTGGATTCACCCCTCCACTTT.

This clonotype was detected only a few times. V gene TRBV4-3 combines with J gene TRBJ2-1, with D possibly matching TRBD1 (5 bases). CDR1 and CDR2 (germline): LGHNA, YSLEER. V dropped 0 bases and J dropped 7 bases, with 10 bases sitting between them. This CDR3 has 14 amino acids. CDR3 in amino acids: CASSQDRQPNEQFF. CDR3 nucleotide sequence: TGCGCCAGCAGCCAAGATCGACAGCCAAATGAGCAGTTCTTC.

This clonotype was seen repeatedly, ten times or more. Its ends do not fully match the called genes, so a read error is possible. The rearrangement links TRBV28 to TRBJ2-7; the D gene is possibly TRBD2 (6 bases). The CDR3 covers 12 residues. Germline CDR1 MDHEN, CDR2 SYDVKM. CDR3 bases: TGTGCCAGCAGTTTGGTTCGCGGGACGCCGGACTTC. This sequence encodes CASSLVRGTPDF.

This clonotype has ten or more counts. The V and J genes are TRBV28 and TRBJ2-5; 8 nucleotides agree with TRBD2. The J segment lost 5 bases and the V segment lost 4 bases, leaving 9 bases of the junction unmatched. From germline, CDR1 is MDHEN and CDR2 SYDVKM. This CDR3 is built from 15 residues. CDR3 in DNA: TGTGCCAGCAGTTCATTAGCGGGAACGCGTGAGACCCAGTACTTC. Translating gives CASSSLAGTRETQYF.

The rearrangement links TRBV19 to TRBJ1-1; D might be TRBD1 (6 bases). Germline V gene sequence: CDR1 LNHDA, CDR2 SQIVND (reference sequence). This CDR3 contains 16 residues. The ends were cut back, 3 bases at V and 1 base at J, with 15 bases in the middle. CDR3 in DNA: TGTGCCAGTAGTATGCAATGGAGGGGGAAGAACACTGAAGCTTTCTTT. It encodes CASSMQWRGKNTEAFF.

The chain carries TRBV28 and TRBJ1-5; 9 bases are shared with TRBD1. Trimming took 3 bases from V and 6 from J; bases not matched to a gene: 6. Germline lookup yields CDR1 MDHEN and CDR2 SYDVKM. This CDR3 has 15 amino acids. The CDR3 nucleotides are TGTGCCAGCAGTTTTTGGGACAGGGCGGGTCAGCCCCAGCATTTT. It yields the protein CASSFWDRAGQPQHF.

In this sample, this clonotype turned up once. The V gene is TRBV4-3, the J gene TRBJ2-5; 12 nucleotides agree with TRBD1. With V trimmed by 0 bases and J by 5 bases, 4 bases remained unmatched. The CDR3 has 16 residues. Germline V gene sequence: CDR1 LGHNA, CDR2 YSLEER. The CDR3 sequence is CASSQDWDRGLETQYF. CDR3 bases: TGCGCCAGCAGCCAAGACTGGGACAGGGGGCTGGAGACCCAGTACTTC.

The chain carries TRBV6-2 or TRBV6-3 and TRBJ1-1; D is unresolved. The CDR3 is 11 residues long. The germline V and J ends were trimmed by 8 bases and 8 bases, with 12 bases remaining between them. Germline CDR1 and CDR2: MNHEY and SVGEGT. This chain's CDR3 is CASRSLLEAFF. The CDR3 coding sequence is TGTGCCAGCCGATCTCTTTTGGAAGCTTTCTTT.

At least ten counts were recorded for this clonotype. The genes are TRBV28 and TRBJ1-5; 7 bases match TRBD1. From germline, CDR1 is MDHEN and CDR2 SYDVKM. This CDR3 is 13 amino acids long. Here the CDR3 reads CATRGSGNQPQHF. CDR3 sequence (DNA): TGTGCTACCAGGGGGTCCGGCAATCAGCCCCAGCATTTT.

The chain recombines TRBV10-3 with TRBJ2-3; TRBD2 might be the D (7 bases). Trimming cost V 7 bases and J 2 bases, with 22 bases left between them. The CDR3 has 17 amino acids. Per the germline V gene, CDR1 is ENHRY and CDR2 is SYGVKD. The CDR3 sequence is CAIKSAKWGGTTDTQYF. CDR3 bases: TGTGCCATCAAATCAGCCAAGTGGGGGGGCACCACAGATACGCAGTATTTT.

The chain couples TRBV19 to TRBJ1-1; D gene unclear. V lost 6 bases and J 8 bases, leaving 19 bases between the germline ends. CDR1 is LNHDA, CDR2 SQIVND, per germline (reference sequence). The CDR3 length is 14 residues. In nucleotides, the CDR3 is TGTGCCAGTAGCATGGCCCAACTTGGACGGGAAGCTTTCTTT. Translation gives CASSMAQLGREAFF.

This clonotype showed up just a few times. The gene calls are TRBV6-2 or TRBV6-3 and TRBJ2-1; no firm D call. The germline V gene has CDR1 MNHEY and CDR2 SVGEGT. This CDR3 has 15 amino acids. The V gene lost 2 bases and the J gene lost 0 bases, with 8 bases spanning the gap. The CDR3 here is CASSYIGSSYNEQFF. CDR3 sequence (DNA): TGTGCCAGCAGTTACATAGGAAGCTCCTACAATGAGCAGTTCTTC.

This clonotype was counted only a few times. CDR3 sequence (DNA): TGTGCCAGCAGCCAAACCTACAGGTTCGTCACCTCTGGGGCCAACGTCCTGACTTTC. Protein sequence: CASSQTYRFVTSGANVLTF. V usage is TRBV4-2 and J usage is TRBJ2-6; the D gene is possibly TRBD1 (5 bases). CDR3 size: 19 residues. Trimming shortened V by 2 bases and J by 0 bases, and 17 bases separated the two germline ends. Germline CDR1 LGHNA, CDR2 YNFKEQ.

The chain couples TRBV6-2 or TRBV6-3 to TRBJ2-7; D is undetermined. Germline V lookup: CDR1 MNHEY, CDR2 SVGEGT. CDR3 length: 13 residues. V dropped 7 bases and J dropped 5 bases, with 15 bases sitting between them. The CDR3 nucleotides are TGTGCCAGCAAAAAACCCCCGGGTAACGAGCAGTACTTC. It translates to CASKKPPGNEQYF.

In its sample, this clonotype was seen many times. The V gene is TRBV20-1, the J gene TRBJ2-2, with D perhaps being TRBD1 or TRBD2 (5 bases each). Germline CDR1 reads DFQATT; CDR2 reads SNEGSKA (reference sequence). With 3 bases removed from V and 4 bases from J, the gap between germline ends came to 18 bases. This CDR3 is 16 amino acids long. For the CDR3, the DNA is TGCAGTGCTAGTGGTCCTAGGGGAGCCAGCACCGGGGAGCTGTTTTTT. It codes for CSASGPRGASTGELFF.

This clonotype was recorded at least ten times. This chain links TRBV20-1 with TRBJ1-1; D is ambiguous. V lost 6 bases and J 2 bases, leaving 16 bases between the germline ends. The CDR3 spans 14 residues. Germline CDR1 reads DFQATT; CDR2 reads SNEGSKA (reference sequence). CDR3 bases: TGCAGTGCCAACGGGTGGCCGGCTAACACTGAAGCTTTCTTT. Translating it yields CSANGWPANTEAFF.

This clonotype has more than one count but fewer than ten. This rearrangement joins TRBV19 to TRBJ1-1; D is uncertain. Trimming removed 4 bases from V and 0 bases from J, with 9 bases in between. Germline CDR1 reads LNHDA; CDR2 reads SQIVND (reference sequence). CDR3 length: 14 amino acids. CDR3 sequence reads: CASSRTLLNTEAFF. For the CDR3, the DNA is TGTGCCAGTAGTAGAACACTGTTGAACACTGAAGCTTTCTTT. Complete variable domain (other parts from reference TRBV19 and TRBJ1-1): DGGITQSPKYLFRKEGQNVTLSCEQNLNHDAMYWYRQDPGQGLRLIYYSQIVNDFQKGDIAEGYSVSREKKESFPLTVTSAQKNPTAFYLCASSRTLLNTEAFFGQGTRLTVV.

This clonotype has ten or more counts. The gene calls are TRBV7-6 and TRBJ2-3; maybe TRBD2 (5 bases). Trimming took 5 bases from V and 0 from J, leaving 9 bases between them. The germline V gene has CDR1 SGHVS and CDR2 FNYEAQ. The CDR3 extends over 14 amino acids. The CDR3 coding sequence is TGTGCCAGCAGCCCGGACTGGAGCACAGATACGCAGTATTTT. Protein product: CASSPDWSTDTQYF.

This clonotype occurred a few times. The chain uses TRBV6-2 or TRBV6-3 and TRBJ1-6; weak D call: TRBD1 (6 bases). There are 15 residues in the CDR3. Germline assignment: CDR1 MNHEY and CDR2 SVGEGT. The V end lost 6 bases, the J end lost 9 bases, and 18 bases lay between the germline ends. The CDR3 is CASSIGGTTRSPLHF. The CDR3 nucleotides are TGTGCCAGCAGCATAGGGGGGACTACCCGTTCACCCCTCCACTTT.